What follows describes a single T cell receptor (beta chain). These data come from a study of CD8+ T cells in alopecia areata. On the study more broadly: The percentage of affected scalp area served as the score of severity for treated patients.

The treatment was: oral pan-JAK inhibitor, 5-10 mg twice daily. Punch biopsies of lesional scalp, plus peripheral blood, were taken from alopecia areata patients. Sequencing used cDNA as its template, made by extracting RNA and reverse transcribing it. Libraries were prepared by immunoSEQ multiplex PCR; TCRdb keeps only in-frame clonotypes and omits some of them. Among more than 90,000 clones listed, 50% to 75% were seen once. The sequence was obtained from a human donor with alopecia areata. The sequencing here drew on CD8+ T cells sorted from blood, taken at week 4, from a patient treated with tofacitinib.

CDR3 coding DNA: TGTGCCAGCAGCTTAACAGGGGGTAGTGGCTACACCTTC. Amino acids: CASSLTGGSGYTF. The chain combines TRBV13 with TRBJ1-2; 8 bases are a match to TRBD1. V gave up 2 bases and J gave up 7 bases; unmatched junction bases: 3. The CDR3 contains 13 residues. Germline V gene data show CDR1 as PRHDT and CDR2 as FYEKMQ (reference sequence).